This record looks at one TCR beta chain sequence and its context. Its target antigen remains unknown. The input lacks base qualities; no much larger clone sits a single base away. This sample is drawn from a study of radiation and T cells in renal cell carcinoma (dated by TCRdb to about 2020). Background on the whole study: Samples were obtained from a clinical trial, in which 15 Gy stereotactic body radiation therapy was delivered to primary renal cell carcinomas and nephrectomy was performed 4 weeks later. TCR beta sequencing covered around 50 samples in total, comprising around 26 tumors and about 27 peripheral blood samples. Across all 50 or so samples, under 5 million unique CDR3 nucleotide sequences, encoding about 2,700,000 unique CDR3 amino acid sequences, were identified.

The immunoSEQ kit was used, according to the manufacturer's recommendations, to generate TCR beta libraries from genomic DNA. To prepare the libraries, a first multiplex PCR with proprietary primers was run, followed by a second PCR that added unique barcodes, and a bead cleanup was done after each round. A kit-provided positive control reaction and a negative control reaction were included in every sample batch. The final libraries were assessed on an Agilent 4200 TapeStation D1000 ScreenTape, pooled by volume, and quantified by qPCR. Sequencing was performed on an Illumina NextSeq500 with a MidOutput 150-cycle cartridge, and 156 Read1 and 15 Index1 cycles were run with kit custom primers. The pooled library was loaded at roughly 1 pM, and roughly 18% PhiX control was spiked in. The authors processed their data as follows. Vendor-processed data were analyzed in R, and a clonotype was defined as all T cells sharing the same CDR3 nucleotide sequence. In the clone abundance analyses, frequencies in each sample were normalized to that sample's 10,000 most abundant clones. Public T cell clones, averaging fewer than five per sample, were removed before analysis. Tumor-enriched and baseline blood-enriched clonotypes were defined by at least a 32-fold difference in abundance between compartments. A beta-binomial differential abundance model was applied to find clonotypes that expanded or contracted between blood time points. The Baroni-Urbani and Buser coefficient was used to measure tumor-blood repertoire similarity, and groups were compared with two-tailed Wilcoxon tests in R. TCRdb holds this immuneACCESS table with in-frame rearrangements only. Some clones are missing; in checked studies, unresolved V genes explain under half, and the rest has no known cause. Clone size and the V and J calls come from that table; the DNA yielded D and trimming. This sample holds about 95,000 clones; 80% to 90% were observed only once. Around 7.9% of the sample is in the top ten clones.

The CDR3 has 14 amino acids, counting the end cysteine and phenylalanine. Left in the record is the CDR3 DNA by itself, 42 bases read in frame from the first base. V gives up 5 bases and J gives up 2 bases, and the segment between their germline ends measures 13 bases. CDR1 and CDR2, per the germline V gene (reference sequence), are SEHNR and FQNEAQ. Broader findings and caveats from the paper: The single-armed trial design could not address effects of radiation dose or scheduling on the TCR repertoire. Dynamics of the blood repertoire were not tracked past 4 weeks after treatment. Top tumor clonotypes rose in blood from baseline to 2 weeks post-radiation, then contracted by 4 weeks, suggesting transient expansion of tumor-resident clones. Because no pretreatment tumor biopsies were available, whether clonotypes were present in the tumor at baseline could not be determined.

In light of the paper, this sample's time point label describes: baseline pretreatment blood. The treatment or condition label, read with the paper, signifies: 15 Gy SBRT to primary tumor, nephrectomy 4 weeks later. To follow tumor-enriched clonotypes, serial peripheral blood was collected from radiation-treated patients at baseline and at 2 weeks and 4 weeks after SBRT. Every patient had renal cell carcinoma of clear cell pathology. The QIAamp DNA Blood Mini Kit (Qiagen) was used to prepare genomic DNA for TCR sequencing. Only samples passing all quality control checks were included in the analyses.

The sample was blood, taken from a patient whose treatment included radiotherapy and nephrectomy. The sequence derives from a man aged 50 to 60 with renal cell carcinoma. The sequence links TRBV7-9 to TRBJ2-7; TRBD1 is a possible D gene, resting on 7 matching bases. The DNA sequence is TGTGCCAGCAGCCCCCAGGGGGGCACCTACGAGCAGTACTTC. Protein translation: CASSPQGGTYEQYF.